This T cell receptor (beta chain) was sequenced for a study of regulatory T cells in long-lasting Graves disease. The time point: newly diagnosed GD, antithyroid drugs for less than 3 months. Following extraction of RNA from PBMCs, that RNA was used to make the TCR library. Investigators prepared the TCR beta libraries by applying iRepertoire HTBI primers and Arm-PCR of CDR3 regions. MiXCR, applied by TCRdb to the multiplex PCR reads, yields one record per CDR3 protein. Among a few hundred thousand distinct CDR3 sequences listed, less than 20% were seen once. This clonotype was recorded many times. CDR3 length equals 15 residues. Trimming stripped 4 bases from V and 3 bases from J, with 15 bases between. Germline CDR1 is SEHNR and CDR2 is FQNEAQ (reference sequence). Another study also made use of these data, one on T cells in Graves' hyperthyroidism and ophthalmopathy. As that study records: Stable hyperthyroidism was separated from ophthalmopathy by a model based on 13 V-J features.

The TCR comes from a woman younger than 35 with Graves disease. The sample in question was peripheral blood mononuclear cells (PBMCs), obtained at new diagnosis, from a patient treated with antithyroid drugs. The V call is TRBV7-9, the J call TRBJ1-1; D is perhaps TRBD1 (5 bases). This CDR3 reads CASSSRAIWDTEAFF. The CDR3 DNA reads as TGTGCCAGCAGCTCCAGGGCCATCTGGGACACTGAAGCTTTCTTT.